What follows are 20 T cell receptor beta chains derived from one specimen sequenced in a study of T cells after somatic rescue of genetic block (TCRdb year 2020). Preparation of the library involved the immunoSEQ multiplex PCR assay. TCRdb provides this immuneACCESS table in a form limited to in-frame rearrangements. Some clones are lacking; in checked studies, under half of them reflect an unresolved V gene, and why the rest are absent is not known. This sample gives approximately 65,000 clones in total; around 92% of them show up just once. The ten largest account for just under 3% of the sample. The sample was peripheral blood mononuclear cells (PBMCs). These receptors all come from a man aged 35 to 55.

The chain is built from TRBV11-2 and TRBJ1-2; 9 bases fit TRBD1. Germline CDR1 SGHAT, CDR2 FQNNGV. V was clipped by 5 bases and J by 2 bases; unmatched bases: 6. This CDR3 is 15 amino acids long. CDR3 region: CASSATGQGNYGYTF. CDR3 nucleotides: TGTGCCAGCAGCGCTACCGGACAGGGGAACTATGGCTACACCTTC.

The chain carries TRBV10-1 and TRBJ2-3; the D gene is possibly TRBD1 (5 bases). The CDR3 runs to 14 residues. Trimming removed 6 bases from V and 0 bases from J, with 10 bases in between. Germline loops: CDR1 WNHNN, CDR2 SYGVQD (reference sequence). CDR3 bases: TGCGCCAGCAGGGCGGACATAAGCACAGATACGCAGTATTTT. It specifies CASRADISTDTQYF.

The V gene is TRBV7-8, the J gene TRBJ2-3; the D is unclear. The CDR3 contains 14 residues. The germline CDR1 and CDR2 sequences are SGHVS and FQNEAQ. V shed 4 bases and J shed 4 bases, with 12 bases lying between them. CDR3 in DNA: TGTGCCAGCAGCTCCGTCGATAGGGCAGATACGCAGTATTTT. Its translation is CASSSVDRADTQYF.

This chain links TRBV7-8 with TRBJ2-7, with D perhaps matching TRBD1 (6 bases). Germline V gene lookup returns CDR1 SGHVS and CDR2 FQNEAQ. V was cut by 3 bases and J by 3 bases, with 12 bases left in between. The CDR3 contains 14 residues. CDR3 residues: CASSFGQSFYEQYF. CDR3 in DNA: TGTGCCAGCAGCTTCGGACAGAGTTTCTACGAGCAGTACTTC.

A single count supports this clone. This chain links TRBV7-9 with TRBJ2-3, with a weak D call TRBD1 (6 bases). This CDR3 has 14 amino acids. Germline-derived CDR1 and CDR2 are SEHNR and FQNEAQ (reference sequence). V lost 5 bases to trimming and J lost 1 base, with 10 bases between them. The CDR3 sequence is CASSTGWGTDTQYF. The CDR3 DNA reads TGTGCCAGCAGCACAGGGTGGGGCACAGATACGCAGTATTTT.

The chain links TRBV30 to TRBJ1-5; TRBD1 might be the D (6 bases). Trimming stripped 3 bases from V and 5 bases from J, with 8 bases between. The CDR3 consists of 12 residues. Germline V gene sequence: CDR1 GTSNPN, CDR2 SVGIG (reference sequence). In nucleotides, the CDR3 is TGTGCCTGGAGGCAGGGGTATCAGCCCCAGCATTTT. This sequence encodes CAWRQGYQPQHF.

V gene TRBV5-8 combines with J gene TRBJ1-5; possible D gene TRBD1, 5 bases. This CDR3 contains 17 residues. The V end lost 0 bases, the J end lost 6 bases, and 19 bases lay between the germline ends. Germline values: CDR1 SGHTS, CDR2 YDEGEE. The CDR3 DNA sequence: TGTGCCAGCAGCTTGGGGATGAGGGCAGGGATTGGTCAGCCCCAGCATTTT. Its protein product is CASSLGMRAGIGQPQHF.

This chain connects TRBV9 to TRBJ2-1; 9 bases line up with TRBD1. The length of the CDR3 is 16 residues. The germline V gene has CDR1 SGDLS and CDR2 YYNGEE. The J segment lost 5 bases and the V segment lost 4 bases, leaving 10 bases of the junction unmatched. Written as DNA, the CDR3 is TGTGCCAGCAGCCCGAGACAGGGGGGTCTTAACAATGAGCAGTTCTTC. This codes for CASSPRQGGLNNEQFF.

The chain joins TRBV9 to TRBJ2-1; 8 positions agree with TRBD1. With 4 bases clipped from V and 2 bases from J, the junction kept 5 bases outside the gene matches. This CDR3 is 15 amino acids long. Germline V gene data show CDR1 as SGDLS and CDR2 as YYNGEE. DNA of the CDR3: TGTGCCAGCAGCTCCCGACAGGGGACCTACAATGAGCAGTTCTTC. It translates to CASSSRQGTYNEQFF.

The V gene is TRBV11-2, the J gene TRBJ2-7; D is possibly TRBD2 (7 bases). Looked up from germline, CDR1 is SGHAT and CDR2 is FQNNGV. V gave up 4 bases and J gave up 10 bases, with 17 bases separating them. The CDR3 consists of 13 residues. The CDR3 reads CASSSLTGGGQYF. CDR3 in DNA: TGTGCCAGCAGCTCTCTCACGGGGGGCGGACAGTACTTC.

CDR3 sequence: CASSIDLEKRSYNEQFF. CDR3 nucleotide sequence: TGTGCCAGTAGTATAGATCTTGAGAAACGCTCCTACAATGAGCAGTTCTTC. The rearrangement links TRBV19 to TRBJ2-1; D remains unclear. Trimming removed 0 bases at V and 0 bases at J, with 12 bases between. The CDR3 has 17 amino acids. The germline gives CDR1 LNHDA, CDR2 SQIVND (reference sequence).

The genes are TRBV9 and TRBJ2-3, with D possibly matching TRBD1 (6 bases). V lost 1 base, J lost 2 bases, and 14 bases lay in between. The CDR3 has 16 amino acids. From germline, CDR1 is SGDLS and CDR2 YYNGEE. The CDR3 sequence: CASSVQGHPSTDTQYF. CDR3 nucleotides: TGTGCCAGCAGCGTACAGGGACATCCGTCCACAGATACGCAGTATTTT.

The rearrangement links TRBV27 to TRBJ2-3; 7 nucleotides align to TRBD1. CDR1 and CDR2 (germline): MNHEY, SMNVEV (reference sequence). Trimming at V came to 7 bases and at J to 7 bases, leaving 14 bases not matched to a gene. This CDR3 has 15 residues. This CDR3 is CASKSQGFFTNTQYF. CDR3 DNA sequence: TGTGCCAGCAAGTCACAGGGGTTTTTCACGAATACGCAGTATTTT.

The chain uses TRBV5-5 and TRBJ1-1, with D unresolved. V was trimmed by 0 bases and J by 3 bases, leaving 15 bases between them. The CDR3 totals 16 residues. Per germline, CDR1 SGHKS and CDR2 YYEKEE (reference sequence). DNA of the CDR3: TGTGCCAGCAGCTTGGCTCGAGACGACCAACACACTGAAGCTTTCTTT. The encoded protein is CASSLARDDQHTEAFF.

The V and J genes are TRBV15 and TRBJ2-3; D possibly corresponds to TRBD2 (6 bases). Between the trimmed V and J ends, which lost 1 base and 3 bases, there was a span of 8 bases. The CDR3 spans 14 residues. Germline V gene sequence: CDR1 LNHNV, CDR2 YYDKDF (reference sequence). CDR3 DNA sequence: TGTGCCACCAGCAGAGGGAGGGTTACAGATACGCAGTATTTT. This gives the protein CATSRGRVTDTQYF.

The chain couples TRBV5-6 to TRBJ1-5; D remains unclear. The CDR3 is 14 residues long. The germline CDR1 and CDR2 sequences are SGHDT and YYEEEE. V lost 4 bases, J lost 1 base, and 9 bases lay in between. This CDR3 reads CASSTTWSNQPQHF. The CDR3, as DNA: TGTGCCAGCAGCACCACTTGGAGCAATCAGCCCCAGCATTTT.

The chain employs TRBV28 and TRBJ1-5; 7 bases agree with TRBD1. The CDR3 is made up of 18 amino acids. V lost 2 bases to trimming and J lost 3 bases; unmatched junction nucleotides: 13. Germline values: CDR1 MDHEN, CDR2 SYDVKM. The CDR3 region is CASSLRGGPLRINQPQHF. The CDR3 coding sequence is TGTGCCAGCAGTTTAAGAGGGGGCCCTCTCAGAATCAATCAGCCCCAGCATTTT.

The chain joins TRBV19 to TRBJ2-2; 7 bases are a match to TRBD2. V dropped 5 bases and J dropped 0; count of bases not matched to a gene: 12. CDR1 is LNHDA, CDR2 SQIVND, per germline (reference sequence). The CDR3 contains 18 residues. As DNA, the CDR3 is TGTGCCAGTAGTCCGGGACTACGAAGGATTGCGAACACCGGGGAGCTGTTTTTT. Amino acid sequence: CASSPGLRRIANTGELFF.

The chain links TRBV30 to TRBJ2-3; TRBD1 aligns across 7 bases. The CDR3 is made up of 14 amino acids. The V gene's germline CDR1 is GTSNPN and CDR2 SVGIG (reference sequence). V was pared by 0 bases and J by 2 bases, with 2 bases of the junction left unmatched. CDR3 protein: CAWSVGTATDTQYF. CDR3 in DNA: TGTGCCTGGAGTGTAGGGACAGCCACAGATACGCAGTATTTT.

V gene TRBV10-3 combines with J gene TRBJ2-3; D possibly corresponds to TRBD2 (5 bases). The germline CDR1 and CDR2 sequences are ENHRY and SYGVKD. This CDR3 comprises 14 residues. V was cut by 1 base and J by 1 base, with 6 bases left in between. The CDR3 DNA follows: TGTGCCATCAGTGAGTTTAGCGGCACAGATACGCAGTATTTT. It yields the protein CAISEFSGTDTQYF.